The rows below give T cell receptor beta chains drawn from one sample of a study of cytomegalovirus exposure and HLA in healthy donors. TCRdb's copy holds only in-frame clones and misses some; the assay was immunoSEQ multiplex PCR. The repertoire holds under 200,000 clones, with roughly 75% as singletons. What was sequenced was PBMCs. These TCRs come from a woman aged 40-49 years in good health and CMV-seropositive. CDR3s include the opening cysteine and the closing phenylalanine or tryptophan. A D gene is named only where the DNA matches it firmly. Clone size is given for some rows only: seen once, a few or many times, or a class if the clone is expanded.

size,D,J,length,V,DNA,CDR3
-,TRBD2,TRBJ2-2,17,TRBV5-1,TGCGCCAGCAGCTTGGGGCCTAGCGGGACGAACACCGGGGAGCTGTTTTTT,CASSLGPSGTNTGELFF
few,-,TRBJ1-5,14,TRBV16,TGTGCCAGCAGCCACGACATGGGCAATCAGCCCCAGCATTTT,CASSHDMGNQPQHF
-,-,TRBJ2-3,16,TRBV7-2,TGTGCCAGCAGCTTGATAGACAGGCTAAGCACAGATACGCAGTATTTT,CASSLIDRLSTDTQYF
-,TRBD1,TRBJ2-1,13,TRBV29-1,TGCAGCGCCAATCCCGGGACAGGGCAATTGCAGTTCTTC,CSANPGTGQLQFF
-,TRBD1,TRBJ2-1,17,TRBV11-2,TGTGCCAGCAGCTTAGTGGGACAGGGGATCTCCTACAATGAGCAGTTCTTC,CASSLVGQGISYNEQFF
-,TRBD2,TRBJ2-1,15,TRBV18,TGTGCCAGCTCACCCTCGACTAGCGGATACAATGAGCAGTTCTTC,CASSPSTSGYNEQFF
-,-,TRBJ2-1,15,TRBV2,TGTGCCAGCAGAGAGGGACTGACACACTACAATGAGCAGTTCTTC,CASREGLTHYNEQFF
-,-,TRBJ1-2,13,TRBV18,TGTGCCAGCTCTCTCACGGGTGTAGATGGCTACACCTTC,CASSLTGVDGYTF
-,TRBD2,TRBJ2-2,17,TRBV7-3,TGTGCCAGCAGCTTACGAGCGGGACGGCCAAACACCGGGGAGCTGTTTTTT,CASSLRAGRPNTGELFF
once,TRBD2,TRBJ2-3,16,TRBV19,TGTGCCAGTAGTTCAATTTCAGCGGGAGTTGAAGATACGCAGTATTTT,CASSSISAGVEDTQYF
-,-,TRBJ2-1,12,TRBV9,TGTGCCAGCAGCTTAACTCCAGGTGAGCAGTTCTTC,CASSLTPGEQFF
-,TRBD2,TRBJ2-3,15,TRBV9,TGTGCCAGCAGCGTAAGAGCGGGGAGTCCAGATACGCAGTATTTT,CASSVRAGSPDTQYF
-,TRBD1,TRBJ1-2,15,TRBV28,TGTGCCAGCAGGGTTTCGGCGGGACAGGGGAATGGCTACACCTTC,CASRVSAGQGNGYTF
few,TRBD2,TRBJ2-7,13,TRBV6-1,TGTGCCAGCAACTTACTAGCGGGAGGCGAGCAGTACTTC,CASNLLAGGEQYF
many,-,TRBJ2-2,15,TRBV6-1,TGTGCCAGCAGTGAAATCGGACAGAACACCGGGGAGCTGTTTTTT,CASSEIGQNTGELFF
-,TRBD2,TRBJ2-1,16,TRBV9,TGTGCCAGCAGCTCACGGACTAGCGGCCCGAGGAATGAGCAGTTCTTC,CASSSRTSGPRNEQFF
-,TRBD2,TRBJ2-3,15,TRBV9,TGTGCCAGCAAATCACTAGCGGGAGTCGCAGATACGCAGTATTTT,CASKSLAGVADTQYF
-,-,TRBJ1-4,15,TRBV28,TGTGCCAGCAGTTTCCAAGGGAGGGTGGATGAAAAACTGTTTTTT,CASSFQGRVDEKLFF
few,-,TRBJ1-5,15,TRBV4-3,TGCGCCAGCAGCCAAGATCGGGGAGGGTTTCAGCCCCAGCATTTT,CASSQDRGGFQPQHF
-,-,TRBJ2-5,14,TRBV27,TGTGCCAGCAGTTTAGAGGGGGGGGGAGTGACCCAGTACTTC,CASSLEGGGVTQYF
-,-,TRBJ1-3,16,TRBV2,TGTGCCAGCAGTGTTTTCTCGTGGAGTACTGGAAACACCATATATTTT,CASSVFSWSTGNTIYF
-,TRBD1,TRBJ1-2,12,TRBV28,TGTGCCAGCAGGGAGCCGGGACAGCACTACACCTTC,CASREPGQHYTF
-,TRBD1,TRBJ2-2,16,TRBV6-5,TGTGCCAGCAGTTACCGGACAGGCTCGAACACCGGGGAGCTGTTTTTT,CASSYRTGSNTGELFF
-,-,TRBJ1-2,13,TRBV27,TGTGCCAGCAGCCCAACAGGGTTCTATGGCTACACCTTC,CASSPTGFYGYTF
-,TRBD1,TRBJ2-7,13,TRBV29-1,TGCAGCGTTGATACAGGGGGAACGGGCGAGCAGTACTTC,CSVDTGGTGEQYF
-,TRBD2,TRBJ2-1,21,TRBV28,TGTGCCAGCAGTTTAATCGGTCTAGCGGGAGATCAAAGGAGCTCCTACAATGAGCAGTTCTTC,CASSLIGLAGDQRSSYNEQFF
few,-,TRBJ2-4,16,TRBV28,TGTGCCAGCAGTAACCCTCTTACAGGGGCCAAAAACATTCAGTACTTC,CASSNPLTGAKNIQYF
-,TRBD1,TRBJ2-7,15,TRBV5-5,TGTGCCAGCAGCTTGGCGGGGACAGGTGTATACGAGCAGTACTTC,CASSLAGTGVYEQYF
-,-,TRBJ1-1,13,TRBV19,TGTGCCAGTAGTATCCAGGGAAACACTGAAGCTTTCTTT,CASSIQGNTEAFF
-,TRBD1,TRBJ2-7,16,TRBV5-5,TGTGCCAGCAGCTGGCTTAGGGGACAGGGGGCGGACGAGCAGTACTTC,CASSWLRGQGADEQYF
-,TRBD1,TRBJ1-2,13,TRBV5-1,TGCGCCAGCAGCTCGGACAGGGGGCGTGGCTACACCTTC,CASSSDRGRGYTF
-,-,TRBJ2-7,13,TRBV19,TGTGCCAGTAATCAGGGTGTAACCTACGAGCAGTACTTC,CASNQGVTYEQYF
once,-,TRBJ1-4,15,TRBV5-1,TGCGCCAGCAGCGTAGCATATGCAACTAATGAAAAACTGTTTTTT,CASSVAYATNEKLFF
-,-,TRBJ1-3,15,TRBV28,TGTGCCAGCAGTTTATTCGGTTCGCTTGGAAACACCATATATTTT,CASSLFGSLGNTIYF
-,-,TRBJ1-1,13,TRBV19,TGTGCCAGTAGCATCAGGGGGAACACTGAAGCTTTCTTT,CASSIRGNTEAFF
-,TRBD1,TRBJ2-7,16,TRBV7-6,TGTGCCAGCAGCCCAAGCCCCGGGACAGCCTCCTACGAGCAGTACTTC,CASSPSPGTASYEQYF
-,TRBD1,TRBJ2-3,14,TRBV19,TGTGCCAGTAGTAGACAGGGGGCAGGGACTCCGCAGTATTTT,CASSRQGAGTPQYF
-,-,TRBJ2-1,15,TRBV2,TGTGCCAGCAGGGGGCGTAGAGACTCCTACAATGAGCAGTTCTTC,CASRGRRDSYNEQFF
-,-,TRBJ2-5,13,TRBV6-4,TGTGCCAGCAGTGAGACTATCAGCGAGACCCAGTACTTC,CASSETISETQYF
few,-,TRBJ2-3,14,TRBV6-1,TGTGCCAGCAACCGGGACACAAACACAGATACGCAGTATTTT,CASNRDTNTDTQYF
-,TRBD2,TRBJ2-1,16,TRBV5-1,TGCGCCAGCAGCTCCGGAGCGGGAAGGTCCTACAATGAGCAGTTCTTC,CASSSGAGRSYNEQFF
-,TRBD1,TRBJ2-5,13,TRBV4-1,TGCGCCAGCAGCCAGGGGCTACAGGGGCCCCAGTACTTC,CASSQGLQGPQYF
-,TRBD1,TRBJ2-5,12,TRBV29-1,TGCAGCGTCGGACAGGGGTCGGAGACCCAGTACTTC,CSVGQGSETQYF
-,-,TRBJ2-2,15,TRBV11-2,TGTGCCAGCAGCCCCGTCGTTACCCCGGCCGGGGAGCTGTTTTTT,CASSPVVTPAGELFF
-,-,TRBJ1-1,14,TRBV19,TGTGCCAGTAGTATACAGGGTTTTCACACTGAAGCTTTCTTT,CASSIQGFHTEAFF
-,-,TRBJ1-1,14,TRBV9,TGTGCCAGCAGCGTACAGGGGCAGAACACTGAAGCTTTCTTT,CASSVQGQNTEAFF
-,-,TRBJ1-1,15,TRBV7-9,TGTGCCAGCAGCTTAGCCCAGGTAGGGGCGCCTGAAGCTTTCTTT,CASSLAQVGAPEAFF
-,TRBD2,TRBJ2-3,15,TRBV5-1,TGCGCCAGCACCACTAGCGGGAGTTTCACAGATACGCAGTATTTT,CASTTSGSFTDTQYF
once,-,TRBJ2-4,15,TRBV18,TGTGCCAGCTCACCACCCGGGGCGGGAAAAAACATTCAGTACTTC,CASSPPGAGKNIQYF
few,-,TRBJ2-3,12,TRBV30,TGTGCCTGGGCGCCAGGGCCCAATACGCAGTATTTT,CAWAPGPNTQYF
-,TRBD1,TRBJ2-7,14,TRBV30,TGTGCCTGGAGTAGGGACAGGGTCTTCAGCGAGCAGTACTTC,CAWSRDRVFSEQYF